The 31 T cell receptor beta chains below were found in one sample sequenced in a study of OX40 agonist ivuxolimab in advanced cancers. TCRdb's copy holds only in-frame clones and misses some; the assay was immunoSEQ multiplex PCR. The sample contains some 86,000 clones, more than 85% of which appear only once. The sample in question was CD4+ or CD8+ T cells sorted from blood, obtained in a trial of the OX40 agonist ivuxolimab. These receptors came from an adult with an advanced solid tumor such as melanoma, head and neck, liver or kidney cancer.

The chain carries TRBV14 and TRBJ2-1; D ambiguous. Germline V gene data show CDR1 as SGHDN and CDR2 as FVKESK. V was clipped by 3 bases and J by 7 bases, with 7 bases between them. This CDR3 region has 12 residues. The CDR3 sequence: CASSQILNEQFF. In DNA form, the CDR3 reads TGTGCCAGCAGCCAGATTCTGAATGAGCAGTTCTTC.

The gene calls are TRBV7-9 and TRBJ2-3; unclear D gene. Germline CDR1 is SEHNR and CDR2 is FQNEAQ (reference sequence). CDR3 size: 12 residues. Between the trimmed V and J ends, which lost 3 bases and 4 bases, there was a span of 5 bases. Here the CDR3 DNA reads TGTGCCAGCAGCTTTGTCTCAGATACGCAGTATTTT. Amino acids: CASSFVSDTQYF.

This clone was seen once. This sequence joins TRBV18 and TRBJ1-2; weak D call: TRBD1 (5 bases). CDR1 and CDR2 from the germline V gene are KGHSH and LQKENI. V was trimmed by 5 bases and J by 6 bases, leaving 19 bases between them. The CDR3 runs 15 residues. The CDR3: CASSASRGGIDGYTF. The CDR3 nucleotides read TGTGCCAGCTCAGCATCTCGGGGGGGGATCGATGGCTACACCTTC.

This clone was observed a few times. The CDR3 nucleotides read TGTGCCAGCAGCCTGGAGAATGAAAAACTGTTTTTT. This codes for CASSLENEKLFF. The chain combines TRBV4-2 with TRBJ1-4; unclear D gene. This CDR3 is 12 amino acids long. Germline V gene data show CDR1 as LGHNA and CDR2 as YNFKEQ. With 4 bases removed from V and 5 bases from J, the gap between germline ends came to 5 bases.

The chain has TRBV4-1 and TRBJ2-1; D is possibly TRBD1 or TRBD2 (5 bases each). This CDR3 region has 17 residues. The germline V and J ends were trimmed by 0 bases and 4 bases, with 16 bases remaining between them. Germline CDR1 and CDR2: MGHRA and YSYEKL. The CDR3 loop reads CASSQEITGPLYNEQFF. CDR3 nucleotides: TGCGCCAGCAGCCAAGAGATTACGGGGCCCCTTTACAATGAGCAGTTCTTC.

This chain connects TRBV27 to TRBJ1-1; TRBD1 matches 8 bases. Germline CDR1 reads MNHEY; CDR2 reads SMNVEV (reference sequence). There are 16 residues in the CDR3. V trimming: 1 base; J trimming: 0 bases; junction bases outside the gene matches: 4. In DNA form, the CDR3 reads TGTGCCAGCAGTTTATTCAGGGGGCGCATGAACACTGAAGCTTTCTTT. Amino acids: CASSLFRGRMNTEAFF.

This clone was seen just once. The chain carries TRBV19 and TRBJ2-2; tentatively, D is TRBD2 (5 bases). V lost 6 bases and J lost 1, with 15 bases in between. There are 16 residues in the CDR3. The V gene's germline CDR1 is LNHDA and CDR2 SQIVND (reference sequence). CDR3 bases: TGTGCCAGTAGGTCCCGGGTCAGCGGGAACACCGGGGAGCTGTTTTTT. Protein sequence: CASRSRVSGNTGELFF.

The chain recombines TRBV7-9 with TRBJ1-4; D is possibly TRBD1 (5 bases). CDR3 length equals 16 residues. Trimming removed 6 bases at V and 0 bases at J, with 14 bases between. Germline V CDR1 and CDR2: SEHNR, FQNEAQ (reference sequence). As DNA, the CDR3 is TGTGCCAGCAGTCAGATCGGGGGGGCAACTAATGAAAAACTGTTTTTT. Translation: CASSQIGGATNEKLFF.

The genes are TRBV10-3 and TRBJ2-5, with TRBD2 matching over 7 bases. Germline lookup yields CDR1 ENHRY and CDR2 SYGVKD. The J segment lost 5 bases and the V segment lost 0 bases, leaving 3 bases of the junction unmatched. The length of the CDR3 is 14 residues. The CDR3 coding sequence is TGTGCCATCAGTGAGTCGAACGGGGGGGAGACCCAGTACTTC. This translates into CAISESNGGETQYF.

V and J are TRBV5-1 and TRBJ2-1; TRBD1 might be the D (5 bases). Germline V CDR1 and CDR2: SGHRS, YFSETQ. Trimming left V 5 bases short and J 1 base short, with 16 bases between. The CDR3 has 16 residues. The CDR3 DNA is TGCGCCAGCAGTTCAGGGCTAGGACCTTCCTACAATGAGCAGTTCTTC. Its protein is CASSSGLGPSYNEQFF.

V and J are TRBV6-4 and TRBJ1-2; 9 bases are shared with TRBD1. The CDR3 has 13 residues. V gave up 6 bases and J gave up 5 bases; unmatched junction bases: 4. In germline, CDR1 is MRHNA, CDR2 SNTAGT. CDR3 nucleotides: TGTGCCAGCAGGGGGACAGGGAATTATGGCTACACCTTC. Amino acids: CASRGTGNYGYTF.

This chain joins TRBV30 and TRBJ2-7, with TRBD2 identical over 10 bases. CDR3 size: 14 residues. CDR1 and CDR2 (germline): GTSNPN, SVGIG (reference sequence). V trimming: 0 bases; J trimming: 7 bases; junction bases outside the gene matches: 6. CDR3 nucleotide sequence: TGTGCCTGGAGTGTATTAGCGGGAGGAGGTGAGCAGTACTTC. Translation gives CAWSVLAGGGEQYF.

This chain joins TRBV30 and TRBJ1-1; D gene unclear. The CDR3 sequence is 13 residues long. Germline CDR1 is GTSNPN and CDR2 is SVGIG (reference sequence). V was cut by 5 bases and J by 1 base, with 11 bases left in between. CDR3 coding DNA: TGTGCCTGGTGGGCGAGAGCGAACACTGAAGCTTTCTTT. Translated: CAWWARANTEAFF.

This clone occurred once. V is TRBV28 and J is TRBJ2-7; D gene uncertain. The CDR3 loop spans 14 amino acids. The V end lost 6 bases, the J end lost 0 bases, and 12 bases lay between the germline ends. Germline V gene lookup returns CDR1 MDHEN and CDR2 SYDVKM. The CDR3: CASRPQGTSYEQYF. CDR3 DNA: TGTGCCAGCAGACCCCAAGGCACCTCCTACGAGCAGTACTTC.

The chain carries TRBV11-2 and TRBJ1-6; D is possibly TRBD1 (6 bases). Looked up from germline, CDR1 is SGHAT and CDR2 is FQNNGV. The CDR3 totals 14 residues. The V end was cut by 1 base, the J end by 9 bases, with 10 bases between. CDR3 region: CASSLVQGVSPLHF. The CDR3 DNA is TGTGCCAGCAGCTTAGTACAGGGAGTTTCACCCCTCCACTTT.

This chain links TRBV28 with TRBJ1-1; unclear D gene. Germline assignment: CDR1 MDHEN and CDR2 SYDVKM. The V end was cut by 6 bases, the J end by 0 bases, with 11 bases between. The CDR3 loop spans 14 amino acids. CDR3 sequence (DNA): TGTGCCAGCAGAGCGGGGTTAATGAACACTGAAGCTTTCTTT. Encoded protein: CASRAGLMNTEAFF.

This chain connects TRBV28 to TRBJ1-2; 7 bases are shared with TRBD1. The V segment lost 8 bases and the J segment 4 bases; nucleotides outside the gene matches: 13. From germline, CDR1 is MDHEN and CDR2 SYDVKM. CDR3 length: 15 amino acids. CDR3 amino acids: CASGEQGNRGYGYTF. DNA of the CDR3: TGTGCCAGCGGGGAACAGGGGAATAGGGGCTATGGCTACACCTTC.

The chain uses TRBV28 and TRBJ2-3, with TRBD2 matching 8 bases. CDR3 size: 16 residues. The V gene's germline CDR1 is MDHEN and CDR2 SYDVKM. Trimming took 5 bases from V and 4 from J; bases not matched to a gene: 11. This CDR3 reads CASSPTPGRAADTQYF. Written as DNA, the CDR3 is TGTGCCAGCAGTCCCACCCCCGGGAGGGCCGCAGATACGCAGTATTTT.

V is TRBV4-1 and J is TRBJ1-1, with TRBD1 as a possible D gene (6 bases). The V end lost 0 bases, the J end lost 2 bases, and 13 bases lay between the germline ends. The CDR3 is 16 amino acids. Germline V gene lookup returns CDR1 MGHRA and CDR2 YSYEKL. The CDR3 DNA sequence: TGCGCCAGCAGCCAAGACTCCGGACAGTTAAACACTGAAGCTTTCTTT. This codes for CASSQDSGQLNTEAFF.

This sequence joins TRBV7-8 and TRBJ2-5; 8 bases are shared with TRBD2. The J call is in doubt because the DNA end fits TRBJ2-7 better. CDR3 length: 15 residues. The germline CDR1 and CDR2 sequences are SGHVS and FQNEAQ. This CDR3 reads CASSPSSGLTYEQYF. The CDR3 region has the DNA TGTGCCAGCAGCCCCTCTAGCGGGCTGACCTACGAGCAGTACTTC.

The V and J genes are TRBV5-4 and TRBJ1-2; D possibly corresponds to TRBD1 (6 bases). The CDR3 length is 15 residues. Trimming pared 4 bases from V and 2 bases from J, leaving 15 bases between. Germline CDR1 and CDR2: SGHNT and YYREEE (reference sequence). The CDR3 bases are TGTGCCAGCAGCCCACCGACAGGATCGAACTATGGCTACACCTTC. Amino acid sequence: CASSPPTGSNYGYTF.

A few counts support this clone. The rearrangement links TRBV5-1 to TRBJ1-1; maybe TRBD1 (5 bases). Per germline, CDR1 SGHRS and CDR2 YFSETQ. The CDR3 is 11 amino acids. The ends were cut back, 2 bases at V and 7 bases at J, with 6 bases in the middle. The CDR3 sequence: CASSFDSEAFF. As DNA, the CDR3 is TGCGCCAGCAGCTTCGACAGTGAAGCTTTCTTT. The complete variable domain, with remaining parts taken from reference TRBV5-1 and TRBJ1-1, reads KAGVTQTPRYLIKTRGQQVTLSCSPISGHRSVSWYQQTPGQGLQFLFEYFSETQRNKGNFPGRFSGRQFSNSRSEMNVSTLELGDSALYLCASSFDSEAFFGQGTRLTVV.

The rearrangement uses TRBV10-1 and TRBJ1-1; TRBD1 is a possible D gene (6 bases). V shed 6 bases and J shed 0 bases, with 8 bases lying between them. This CDR3 comprises 13 residues. Germline V gene data show CDR1 as WNHNN and CDR2 as SYGVQD (reference sequence). The CDR3 reads CASSDRLNTEAFF. In DNA form, the CDR3 reads TGCGCCAGCAGCGACAGGTTGAACACTGAAGCTTTCTTT.

This sequence joins TRBV2 and TRBJ2-7; D gene ambiguous. CDR1 SNHLY and CDR2 FYNNEI come from the germline V gene. The V end lost 5 bases, the J end lost 0 bases, and 20 bases lay between the germline ends. The CDR3 is 17 amino acids. The chain's CDR3 is CASSITAPRLNSYEQYF. CDR3 in DNA: TGTGCCAGCAGTATTACCGCCCCGCGGCTGAACTCCTACGAGCAGTACTTC.

The chain uses TRBV7-2 and TRBJ1-5; no clear D gene. Trimming left V 1 base short and J 6 bases short, with 13 bases between. This CDR3 has 15 residues. Germline assignment: CDR1 SGHTA and CDR2 FQGNSA. The CDR3 nucleotides read TGTGCCAGCAGCTTAGTTGATAGGGTCGGTCAGCCCCAGCATTTT. Translated, it gives CASSLVDRVGQPQHF.

The J gene is TRBJ2-7, the V gene TRBV28; D unclear. This CDR3 region has 11 residues. V was trimmed by 10 bases and J by 4 bases, leaving 11 bases between them. The V gene's germline CDR1 is MDHEN and CDR2 SYDVKM. Written as DNA, the CDR3 is TGTGCCACAAAGAAGTCGTACGAGCAGTACTTC. This encodes CATKKSYEQYF.

V and J are TRBV6-4 and TRBJ2-4; the D is unclear. CDR3 size: 13 residues. The germline CDR1 and CDR2 sequences are MRHNA and SNTAGT. The V end lost 3 bases, the J end lost 7 bases, and 10 bases lay between the germline ends. As DNA, the CDR3 is TGTGCCAGCAGTGATGGGCCTGGGAACATTCAGTACTTC. This codes for CASSDGPGNIQYF.

This rearrangement joins TRBV5-5 to TRBJ2-3; D may be TRBD1 (5 bases). Germline V lookup: CDR1 SGHKS, CDR2 YYEKEE (reference sequence). V shed 0 bases and J shed 2 bases, with 10 bases lying between them. The CDR3 runs 15 residues. CDR3 sequence reads: CASSLGSGPTDTQYF. CDR3 DNA: TGTGCCAGCAGCTTGGGTTCAGGGCCCACAGATACGCAGTATTTT. The entire variable domain, with the rest obtained from reference TRBV5-5 and TRBJ2-3, is as follows: DAGVTQSPTHLIKTRGQQVTLRCSPISGHKSVSWYQQVLGQGPQFIFQYYEKEERGRGNFPDRFSARQFPNYSSELNVNALLLGDSALYLCASSLGSGPTDTQYFGPGTRLTVL.

The rearrangement joins TRBV6-5 to TRBJ2-7; D remains unclear. Germline assignment: CDR1 MNHEY and CDR2 SVGAGI. This CDR3 is 11 amino acids long. The V end was cut by 5 bases, the J end by 6 bases, with 8 bases between. CDR3 sequence (DNA): TGTGCCAGCAGTCGGAACTTCGAGCAGTACTTC. As protein: CASSRNFEQYF.

The chain links TRBV5-1 to TRBJ2-3; D is unresolved. The CDR3 has 15 residues. Per the germline V gene, CDR1 is SGHRS and CDR2 is YFSETQ. V was clipped by 0 bases and J by 0 bases, with 8 bases between them. The CDR3: CASSLDGSSTDTQYF. The CDR3 DNA is TGCGCCAGCAGCTTGGATGGCTCTAGCACAGATACGCAGTATTTT. Full variable domain (rest looked up from reference TRBV5-1 and TRBJ2-3): KAGVTQTPRYLIKTRGQQVTLSCSPISGHRSVSWYQQTPGQGLQFLFEYFSETQRNKGNFPGRFSGRQFSNSRSEMNVSTLELGDSALYLCASSLDGSSTDTQYFGPGTRLTVL.

The chain carries TRBV7-2 and TRBJ2-7; no clear D. Germline CDR1 reads SGHTA; CDR2 reads FQGNSA. Trimming left V 2 bases short and J 2 bases short, with 7 bases between. This CDR3 spans 13 amino acids. The CDR3 is CASSLLYTYEQYF. CDR3 sequence (DNA): TGTGCCAGCAGCTTACTTTACACCTACGAGCAGTACTTC.